A single T cell receptor (beta chain) is shown here with its context. The target antigen is unknown. Next came a second PCR, run for roughly 6 to 11 cycles, which used a sample-barcoded 5' primer along with a J-beta primer mix. Carrying 12 random nucleotides, a template-switch adaptor labeled each individual cDNA molecule. Each sample provided no less than 3 million CDR3-containing paired-end reads. TCRdb recomputed calls from the 5' RACE reads with MiXCR, one row per CDR3 protein. The repertoire holds 800,000 or so distinct CDR3 sequences, with just under 25% as singletons. This sample is part of a study of blood T cells in healthy people across ages. Regarding the study as a whole: Researchers said unsorted PBMCs prevented a conclusive naive versus antigen-experienced comparison.

The CDR3 totals 14 residues. V shed 6 bases and J shed 0 bases, with 12 bases lying between them. The same sample was also used in a study of T cells of mothers and their children.

The TCR sequence derives from a boy between 10 and 17 years old in good health. Sequencing was performed on blood. The chain combines TRBV12-3 or TRBV12-4 with TRBJ2-7; a weak D match, TRBD1 (6 bases). Written as DNA, the CDR3 is TGTGCCAGCAGGAATCAGGGGAGCTCCTACGAGCAGTACTTC. Translated, it gives CASRNQGSSYEQYF.